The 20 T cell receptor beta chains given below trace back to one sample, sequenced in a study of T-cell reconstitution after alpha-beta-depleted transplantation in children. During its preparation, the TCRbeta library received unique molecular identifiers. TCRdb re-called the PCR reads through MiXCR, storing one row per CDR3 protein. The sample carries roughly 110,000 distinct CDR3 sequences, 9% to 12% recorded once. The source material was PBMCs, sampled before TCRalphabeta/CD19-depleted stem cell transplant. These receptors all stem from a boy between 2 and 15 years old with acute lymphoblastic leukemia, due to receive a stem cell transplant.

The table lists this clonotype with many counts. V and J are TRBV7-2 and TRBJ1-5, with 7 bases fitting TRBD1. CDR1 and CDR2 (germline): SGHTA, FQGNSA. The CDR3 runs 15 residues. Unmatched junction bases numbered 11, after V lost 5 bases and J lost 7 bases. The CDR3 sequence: CASSPGDSGSQPQHF. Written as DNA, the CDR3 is TGTGCCAGCAGCCCCGGGGACAGTGGGTCACAGCCCCAGCATTTT.

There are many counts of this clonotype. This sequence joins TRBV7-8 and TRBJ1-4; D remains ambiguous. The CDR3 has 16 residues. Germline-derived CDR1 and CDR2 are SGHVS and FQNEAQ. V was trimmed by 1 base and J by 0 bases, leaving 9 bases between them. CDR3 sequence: CASSLVGRTTNEKLFF. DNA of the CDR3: TGTGCCAGCAGCTTAGTTGGCAGAACAACTAATGAAAAACTGTTTTTT.

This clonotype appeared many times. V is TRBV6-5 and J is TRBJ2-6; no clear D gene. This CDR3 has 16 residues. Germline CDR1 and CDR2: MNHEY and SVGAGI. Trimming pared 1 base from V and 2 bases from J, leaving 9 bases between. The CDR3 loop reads CASSYYAKAGANVLTF. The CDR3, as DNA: TGTGCCAGCAGTTACTACGCTAAAGCTGGGGCCAACGTCCTGACTTTC.

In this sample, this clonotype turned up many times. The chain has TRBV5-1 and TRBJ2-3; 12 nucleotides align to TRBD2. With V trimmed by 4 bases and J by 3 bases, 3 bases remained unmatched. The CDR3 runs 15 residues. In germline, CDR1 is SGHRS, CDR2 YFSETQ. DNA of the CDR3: TGCGCCAGCAGCGCCGGGACTAGCGGGACAGATACGCAGTATTTT. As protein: CASSAGTSGTDTQYF.

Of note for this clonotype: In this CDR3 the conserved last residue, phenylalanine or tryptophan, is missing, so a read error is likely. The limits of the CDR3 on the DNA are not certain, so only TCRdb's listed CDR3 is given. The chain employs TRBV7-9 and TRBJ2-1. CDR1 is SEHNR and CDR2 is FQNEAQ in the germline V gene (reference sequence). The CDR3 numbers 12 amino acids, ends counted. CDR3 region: CASSYTKTPQIY.

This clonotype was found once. CDR3 sequence reads: CSARVSNGYYEQYF. In DNA form, the CDR3 reads TGCAGTGCTAGAGTATCCAACGGGTACTACGAGCAGTACTTC. This chain uses TRBV20-1 with TRBJ2-7; D ambiguous. Trimming removed 1 base from V and 3 bases from J, with 13 bases in between. Germline V gives CDR1 DFQATT, CDR2 SNEGSKA (reference sequence). The CDR3 sequence is 14 residues long.

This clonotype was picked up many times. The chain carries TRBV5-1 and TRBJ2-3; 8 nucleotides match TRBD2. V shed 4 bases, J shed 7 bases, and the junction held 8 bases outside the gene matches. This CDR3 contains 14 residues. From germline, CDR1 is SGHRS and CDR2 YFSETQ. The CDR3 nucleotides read TGCGCCAGCAGCGTGGGACTAGTATCGCATACGCAGTATTTT. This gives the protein CASSVGLVSHTQYF. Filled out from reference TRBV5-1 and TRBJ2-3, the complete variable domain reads KAGVTQTPRYLIKTRGQQVTLSCSPISGHRSVSWYQQTPGQGLQFLFEYFSETQRNKGNFPGRFSGRQFSNSRSEMNVSTLELGDSALYLCASSVGLVSHTQYFGPGTRLTVL.

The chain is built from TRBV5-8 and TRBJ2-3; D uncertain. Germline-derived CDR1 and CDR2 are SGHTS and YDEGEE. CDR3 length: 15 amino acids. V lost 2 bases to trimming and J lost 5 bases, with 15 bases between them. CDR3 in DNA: TGTGCCAGCAGCTTTCTAGGGTTGGTGGTAGATACGCAGTATTTT. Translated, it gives CASSFLGLVVDTQYF.

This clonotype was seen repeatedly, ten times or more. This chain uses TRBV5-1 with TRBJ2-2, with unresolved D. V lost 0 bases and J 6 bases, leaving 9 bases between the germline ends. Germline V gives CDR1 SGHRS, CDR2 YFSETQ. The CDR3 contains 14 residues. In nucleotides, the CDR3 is TGCGCCAGCAGCTTGGAGCCTCAGCCCGGGGAGCTGTTTTTT. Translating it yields CASSLEPQPGELFF.

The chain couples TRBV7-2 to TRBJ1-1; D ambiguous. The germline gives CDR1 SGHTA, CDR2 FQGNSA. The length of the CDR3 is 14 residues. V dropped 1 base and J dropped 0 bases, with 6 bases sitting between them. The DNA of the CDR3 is TGTGCCAGCAGCTTAGACCCACTGAACACTGAAGCTTTCTTT. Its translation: CASSLDPLNTEAFF.

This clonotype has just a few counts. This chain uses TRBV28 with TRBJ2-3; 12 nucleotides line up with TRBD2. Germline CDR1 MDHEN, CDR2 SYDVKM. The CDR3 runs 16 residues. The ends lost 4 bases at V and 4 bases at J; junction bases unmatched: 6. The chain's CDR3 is CASSWRLAGDPDTQYF. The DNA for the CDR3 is TGTGCCAGCAGTTGGAGACTAGCGGGAGACCCAGATACGCAGTATTTT. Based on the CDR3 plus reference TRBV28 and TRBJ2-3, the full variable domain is DVKVTQSSRYLVKRTGEKVFLECVQDMDHENMFWYRQDPGLGLRLIYFSYDVKMKEKGDIPEGYSVSREKKERFSLILESASTNQTSMYLCASSWRLAGDPDTQYFGPGTRLTVL.

The CDR3 reads CSARPLSGSPYEQYF. The CDR3 region has the DNA TGCAGTGCTAGACCCCTTAGCGGGTCCCCCTACGAGCAGTACTTC. The chain links TRBV20-1 to TRBJ2-7; 7 bases map to TRBD2. The junction had 9 bases not matched to a gene; V was cut back by 2 bases and J by 2 bases. Germline V CDR1 and CDR2: DFQATT, SNEGSKA (reference sequence). This CDR3 comprises 15 residues.

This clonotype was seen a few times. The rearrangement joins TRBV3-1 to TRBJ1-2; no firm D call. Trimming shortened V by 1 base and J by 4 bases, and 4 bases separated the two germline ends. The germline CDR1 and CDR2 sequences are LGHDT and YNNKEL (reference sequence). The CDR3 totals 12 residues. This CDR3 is CASSQGTYGYTF. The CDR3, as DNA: TGTGCCAGCAGCCAAGGTACCTATGGCTACACCTTC.

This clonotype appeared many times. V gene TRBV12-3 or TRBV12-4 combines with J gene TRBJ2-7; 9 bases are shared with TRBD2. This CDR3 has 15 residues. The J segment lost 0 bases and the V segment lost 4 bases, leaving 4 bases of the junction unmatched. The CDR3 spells CASSWGSGSSYEQYF. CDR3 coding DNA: TGTGCCAGCAGTTGGGGTAGCGGGAGCTCCTACGAGCAGTACTTC.

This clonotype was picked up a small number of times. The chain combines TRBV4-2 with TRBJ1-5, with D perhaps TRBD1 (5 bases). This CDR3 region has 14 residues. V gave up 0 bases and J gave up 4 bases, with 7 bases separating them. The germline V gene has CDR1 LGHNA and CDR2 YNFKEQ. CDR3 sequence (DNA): TGTGCCAGCAGCCAAGAGGGGGGTAATCAGCCCCAGCATTTT. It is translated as CASSQEGGNQPQHF.

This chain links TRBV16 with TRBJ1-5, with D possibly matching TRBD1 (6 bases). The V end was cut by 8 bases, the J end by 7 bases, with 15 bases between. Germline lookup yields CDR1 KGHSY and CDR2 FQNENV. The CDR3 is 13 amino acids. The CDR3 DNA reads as TGTGCCAGCGACGAGGGGGGGCGGCAGCCCCAGCATTTT. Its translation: CASDEGGRQPQHF.

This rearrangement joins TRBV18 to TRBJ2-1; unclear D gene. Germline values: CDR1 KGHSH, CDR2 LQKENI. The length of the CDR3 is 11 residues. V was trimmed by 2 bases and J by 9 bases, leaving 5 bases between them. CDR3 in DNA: TGTGCCAGCTCACCAGATCGTGAGCAGTTCTTC. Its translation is CASSPDREQFF.

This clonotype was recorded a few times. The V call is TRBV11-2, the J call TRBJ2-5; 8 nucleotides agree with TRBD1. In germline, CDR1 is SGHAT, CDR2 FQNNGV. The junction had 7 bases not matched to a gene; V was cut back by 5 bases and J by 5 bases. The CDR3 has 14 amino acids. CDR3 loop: CASSATGGGETQYF. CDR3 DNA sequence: TGTGCCAGCAGCGCCACAGGGGGTGGGGAGACCCAGTACTTC.

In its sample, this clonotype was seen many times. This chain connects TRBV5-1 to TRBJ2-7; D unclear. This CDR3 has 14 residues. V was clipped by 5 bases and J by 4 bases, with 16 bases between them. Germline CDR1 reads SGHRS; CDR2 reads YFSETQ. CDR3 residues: CASSPLEVRYEQYF. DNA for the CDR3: TGCGCCAGCAGTCCACTCGAGGTGCGGTACGAGCAGTACTTC. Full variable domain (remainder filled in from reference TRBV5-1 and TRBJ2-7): KAGVTQTPRYLIKTRGQQVTLSCSPISGHRSVSWYQQTPGQGLQFLFEYFSETQRNKGNFPGRFSGRQFSNSRSEMNVSTLELGDSALYLCASSPLEVRYEQYFGPGTRLTVT.

CDR3 coding DNA: TGTGCCAGCAGTGAGTCTAGCGGGAGGGTAACGGATGAGCAGTTCTTC. Its translation: CASSESSGRVTDEQFF. The chain uses TRBV6-1 and TRBJ2-1; 12 nucleotides align to TRBD2. Germline CDR1 and CDR2: MNHNS and SASEGT. V was pared by 3 bases and J by 8 bases, with 8 bases of the junction left unmatched. This CDR3 contains 16 residues.